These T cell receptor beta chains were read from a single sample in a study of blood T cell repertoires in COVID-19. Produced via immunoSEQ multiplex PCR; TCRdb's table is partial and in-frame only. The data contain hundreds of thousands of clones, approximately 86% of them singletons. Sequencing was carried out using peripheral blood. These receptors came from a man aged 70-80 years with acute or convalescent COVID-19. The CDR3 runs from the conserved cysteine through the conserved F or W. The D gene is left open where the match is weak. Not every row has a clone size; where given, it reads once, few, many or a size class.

CDR3: CASSLAPGGSYEQYF
DNA: TGTGCCAGCAGCTTAGCACCCGGGGGCTCCTACGAGCAGTACTTC
size: once
V: TRBV7-3
J: TRBJ2-7
D: .

CDR3: CASSQVSAGASYNEQFF
DNA: TGCGCCAGCAGCCAAGTATCAGCGGGAGCTTCCTACAATGAGCAGTTCTTC
size: .
V: TRBV4-1
J: TRBJ2-1
D: TRBD2

CDR3: CASSDGLSSTDTQYF
DNA: TGTGCCAGCAGCGACGGACTCTCCAGCACAGATACGCAGTATTTT
size: once
V: TRBV5-5
J: TRBJ2-3
D: .

CDR3: CASSLGQGITEAFF
DNA: TGCGCCAGCAGCTTGGGACAGGGTATCACTGAAGCTTTCTTT
size: .
V: TRBV5-1
J: TRBJ1-1
D: TRBD1

CDR3: CASSYPTAAGGETQYF
DNA: TGTGCCAGCAGTTACCCCACAGCCGCGGGGGGGGAGACCCAGTACTTC
size: .
V: TRBV6-6
J: TRBJ2-5
D: TRBD2

CDR3: CASSFGDRTNTEAFF
DNA: TGCGCCAGCAGCTTTGGAGACAGGACGAACACTGAAGCTTTCTTT
size: .
V: TRBV5-1
J: TRBJ1-1
D: .

CDR3: CASSLVLGVDSPLHF
DNA: TGTGCCAGCAGCTTAGTGTTGGGCGTGGATTCACCCCTCCACTTT
size: .
V: TRBV7-2
J: TRBJ1-6
D: .

CDR3: CATSGGQGASGELFF
DNA: TGTGCCACCTCCGGGGGACAGGGGGCATCCGGGGAGCTGTTTTTT
size: .
V: TRBV24-1
J: TRBJ2-2
D: TRBD1

CDR3: CSAATTSEQYF
DNA: TGCAGTGCGGCAACTACCTCCGAGCAGTACTTC
size: once
V: TRBV20-1
J: TRBJ2-7
D: .

CDR3: CASSPTGTPEEQFF
DNA: TGTGCCAGCAGCCCTACAGGGACGCCCGAGGAGCAGTTCTTC
size: .
V: TRBV7-3
J: TRBJ2-1
D: .

CDR3: CASSIGGLPNEKLFF
DNA: TGTGCCAGTAGTATTGGAGGACTACCTAATGAAAAACTGTTTTTT
size: .
V: TRBV19
J: TRBJ1-4
D: .

CDR3: CASSLKLETEQFF
DNA: TGCGCCAGCAGCTTAAAATTGGAGACTGAGCAGTTCTTC
size: few
V: TRBV5-1
J: TRBJ2-1
D: .

CDR3: CASSMIQSYGYTF
DNA: TGTGCCAGTAGTATGATTCAGTCCTATGGCTACACCTTC
size: few
V: TRBV19
J: TRBJ1-2
D: .

CDR3: CASRQGGLNTEAFF
DNA: TGTGCCAGCAGACAGGGCGGGTTGAACACTGAAGCTTTCTTT
size: .
V: TRBV28
J: TRBJ1-1
D: .

CDR3: CASSLGGTSDADTQYF
DNA: TGTGCCAGCAGCTTAGGTGGGACTAGCGATGCAGATACGCAGTATTTT
size: .
V: TRBV11-3
J: TRBJ2-3
D: TRBD2

CDR3: CASSLSAGIGYTF
DNA: TGTGCCAGCAGTTTATCCGCAGGGATTGGCTACACCTTC
size: .
V: TRBV28
J: TRBJ1-2
D: .

CDR3: CASSFFVAGAGATSGNIQYF
DNA: TGCGCCAGCAGCTTTTTTGTGGCTGGGGCAGGGGCTACGTCTGGGAACATTCAGTACTTC
size: .
V: TRBV5-1
J: TRBJ2-4
D: .

CDR3: CASSAGGGVGNTIYF
DNA: TGCGCCAGCAGCGCTGGAGGGGGGGTTGGAAACACCATATATTTT
size: .
V: TRBV5-1
J: TRBJ1-3
D: .

CDR3: CASSASYNEQFF
DNA: TGTGCCAGCAGCGCGAGCTACAATGAGCAGTTCTTC
size: .
V: TRBV9
J: TRBJ2-1
D: .

CDR3: CASSIPGQHGYTF
DNA: TGTGCCAGCAGTATTCCGGGACAGCATGGCTACACCTTC
size: .
V: TRBV28
J: TRBJ1-2
D: TRBD1

CDR3: CASSLWAGGNSPLHF
DNA: TGTGCCAGCAGCTTATGGGCAGGGGGTAATTCACCCCTCCACTTT
size: .
V: TRBV7-2
J: TRBJ1-6
D: TRBD1

CDR3: CASSHIGTGQEGTQYF
DNA: TGTGCCAGCAGCCATATCGGGACAGGGCAAGAGGGGACCCAGTACTTC
size: .
V: TRBV5-5
J: TRBJ2-5
D: TRBD1

CDR3: CARSLDEQGDYGYTF
DNA: TGTGCCAGAAGCTTAGACGAACAGGGAGACTATGGCTACACCTTC
size: .
V: TRBV7-5
J: TRBJ1-2
D: .

CDR3: CASSFLADSYEQYF
DNA: TGTGCCAGCAGCTTCCTAGCGGATTCCTACGAGCAGTACTTC
size: .
V: TRBV7-2
J: TRBJ2-7
D: TRBD2

CDR3: CASSPDLRGSYEQYF
DNA: TGTGCCAGCAGTCCTGACTTACGGGGCTCCTACGAGCAGTACTTC
size: few
V: TRBV27
J: TRBJ2-7
D: .

CDR3: CASSQGTSGRGTDTQYF
DNA: TGTGCCAGCAGCCAAGGGACTAGCGGGAGGGGTACAGATACGCAGTATTTT
size: .
V: TRBV4-2
J: TRBJ2-3
D: TRBD2

CDR3: CASSRTVESNEKLFF
DNA: TGTGCCAGCTCACGAACAGTCGAGAGTAATGAAAAACTGTTTTTT
size: .
V: TRBV18
J: TRBJ1-4
D: .

CDR3: CASSLLATNEKLFF
DNA: TGTGCCAGCAGCCTGTTAGCAACTAATGAAAAACTGTTTTTT
size: .
V: TRBV7-9
J: TRBJ1-4
D: .

CDR3: CASSLGDRGYEQYF
DNA: TGTGCCAGCAGCTTGGGGGACAGGGGCTACGAGCAGTACTTC
size: .
V: TRBV5-4
J: TRBJ2-7
D: TRBD1

CDR3: CASSEQGGIYNEQFF
DNA: TGTGCCAGCAGCGAACAGGGGGGAATCTACAATGAGCAGTTCTTC
size: .
V: TRBV2
J: TRBJ2-1
D: TRBD1

CDR3: CASRHTTATSGNTIYF
DNA: TGTGCCAGCAGACATACTACGGCAACCTCTGGAAACACCATATATTTT
size: once
V: TRBV13
J: TRBJ1-3
D: .

CDR3: CASSQGNGNGVEKLFF
DNA: TGTGCCAGCAGCCAGGGTAACGGGAACGGGGTAGAAAAACTGTTTTTT
size: .
V: TRBV4-2
J: TRBJ1-4
D: .

CDR3: CASSNGQPPTYEQYF
DNA: TGTGCCAGCAGCAACGGACAGCCTCCCACCTACGAGCAGTACTTC
size: .
V: TRBV6-5
J: TRBJ2-7
D: .

CDR3: CASTAQGPISGNTIYF
DNA: TGTGCCAGCACAGCCCAGGGGCCGATCTCTGGAAACACCATATATTTT
size: .
V: TRBV6-6
J: TRBJ1-3
D: .

CDR3: CASSPARDYNEQFF
DNA: TGTGCCAGCAGCCCCGCGCGGGACTACAATGAGCAGTTCTTC
size: .
V: TRBV6-5
J: TRBJ2-1
D: .

CDR3: CASSEGLAGGLTNEQFF
DNA: TGCGCCAGCAGTGAGGGTCTAGCGGGAGGCCTTACCAATGAGCAGTTCTTC
size: .
V: TRBV10-1
J: TRBJ2-1
D: TRBD2

CDR3: CASRPLGSSYNEQFF
DNA: TGTGCCAGCAGGCCTCTAGGATCCTCCTACAATGAGCAGTTCTTC
size: .
V: TRBV6-6
J: TRBJ2-1
D: .

CDR3: CASSFDRGNEKLFF
DNA: TGTGCCAGCAGCTTCGACAGGGGGAATGAAAAACTGTTTTTT
size: .
V: TRBV5-4
J: TRBJ1-4
D: TRBD1

CDR3: CASRVTGGGNEQFF
DNA: TGTGCCAGCAGGGTGACAGGGGGTGGAAATGAGCAGTTCTTC
size: few
V: TRBV27
J: TRBJ2-1
D: TRBD1

CDR3: CASSQGTSGDTDTQYF
DNA: TGTGCCAGCAGCCAGGGGACTAGCGGGGACACAGATACGCAGTATTTT
size: .
V: TRBV3-1/TRBV3-2
J: TRBJ2-3
D: TRBD2

CDR3: CASSSRQGLFF
DNA: TGTGCCAGCAGTTCCCGACAGGGGCTGTTTTTT
size: once
V: TRBV6-2/TRBV6-3
J: TRBJ1-4
D: TRBD1

CDR3: CASSALGGSGQPQHF
DNA: TGTGCCAGCAGCGCGCTGGGGGGTTCGGGTCAGCCCCAGCATTTT
size: .
V: TRBV9
J: TRBJ1-5
D: .

CDR3: CASSPQASSSYEQYF
DNA: TGCGCCAGCAGCCCCCAGGCGTCGAGCTCCTACGAGCAGTACTTC
size: once
V: TRBV4-1
J: TRBJ2-7
D: .

CDR3: CASSPGLAGGTDTQYF
DNA: TGTGCCAGCAGCCCAGGACTAGCGGGGGGCACAGATACGCAGTATTTT
size: .
V: TRBV7-9
J: TRBJ2-3
D: TRBD2

CDR3: CASSQESLRGQGTPNYGYTF
DNA: TGCGCCAGCAGCCAAGAGTCTTTAAGGGGACAGGGGACCCCTAACTATGGCTACACCTTC
size: .
V: TRBV4-3
J: TRBJ1-2
D: TRBD1

CDR3: CASSSRTSATSSTDTQYF
DNA: TGTGCCAGTAGTAGCAGGACTAGTGCTACTTCTAGCACAGATACGCAGTATTTT
size: .
V: TRBV19
J: TRBJ2-3
D: TRBD2

CDR3: CASSFGFSNYGYTF
DNA: TGTGCCAGCAGTTTCGGGTTTTCTAACTATGGCTACACCTTC
size: many
V: TRBV28
J: TRBJ1-2
D: .

CDR3: CASSLGPGLDDEQFF
DNA: TGTGCCAGCAGCCTTGGACCAGGGCTAGACGATGAGCAGTTCTTC
size: .
V: TRBV9
J: TRBJ2-1
D: .

CDR3: CASSQVGQNYGYTF
DNA: TGTGCCAGCAGTCAGGTCGGACAAAACTATGGCTACACCTTC
size: .
V: TRBV5-5
J: TRBJ1-2
D: .

CDR3: CASSPAGSANEKLFF
DNA: TGCGCCAGCAGCCCGGCAGGGTCCGCTAATGAAAAACTGTTTTTT
size: .
V: TRBV5-1
J: TRBJ1-4
D: .

CDR3: CASSLEWVPQGYTF
DNA: TGTGCCAGCAGCTTAGAGTGGGTTCCACAGGGCTACACCTTC
size: once
V: TRBV7-9
J: TRBJ1-2
D: .

CDR3: CSVEDGHVNTEAFF
DNA: TGCAGCGTTGAAGATGGGCACGTGAACACTGAAGCTTTCTTT
size: .
V: TRBV29-1
J: TRBJ1-1
D: .

CDR3: CASITGAYGYTF
DNA: TGTGCCAGCATAACAGGGGCCTATGGCTACACCTTC
size: .
V: TRBV7-2
J: TRBJ1-2
D: TRBD1

CDR3: CASSPQGMNTEAFF
DNA: TGTGCCAGCTCCCCACAGGGGATGAACACTGAAGCTTTCTTT
size: .
V: TRBV18
J: TRBJ1-1
D: TRBD1